Sequencing of this T cell receptor (beta chain) was carried out in a study of response to subunit inactivated influenza vaccine. General study results and limits: The authors suggested that few new T cells are recruited per seasonal influenza vaccination.

Looked up from germline, CDR1 is LNHDA and CDR2 is SQIVND (reference sequence). V lost 3 bases, J lost 0 bases, and 15 bases lay in between. The CDR3 contains 17 residues. TCRdb fed the RT-PCR reads into MiXCR, producing one record per CDR3 protein. The data show 500,000 to 600,000 distinct CDR3 sequences, with 10% to 15% seen just once and around 14% held by the top ten. Remarks on this clonotype: Its antigen is unidentified.

This TCR derives from a man in his fifties who received an inactivated influenza vaccine. The specimen was PBMCs from blood, collected about 40 days after vaccination. V and J are TRBV19 and TRBJ2-1; D could derive from TRBD1 or TRBD2 (6 bases each). CDR3 sequence: CASSILRGRSSYNEQFF. The CDR3 DNA reads as TGTGCCAGTAGTATCCTCCGGGGGCGATCCTCCTACAATGAGCAGTTCTTC.